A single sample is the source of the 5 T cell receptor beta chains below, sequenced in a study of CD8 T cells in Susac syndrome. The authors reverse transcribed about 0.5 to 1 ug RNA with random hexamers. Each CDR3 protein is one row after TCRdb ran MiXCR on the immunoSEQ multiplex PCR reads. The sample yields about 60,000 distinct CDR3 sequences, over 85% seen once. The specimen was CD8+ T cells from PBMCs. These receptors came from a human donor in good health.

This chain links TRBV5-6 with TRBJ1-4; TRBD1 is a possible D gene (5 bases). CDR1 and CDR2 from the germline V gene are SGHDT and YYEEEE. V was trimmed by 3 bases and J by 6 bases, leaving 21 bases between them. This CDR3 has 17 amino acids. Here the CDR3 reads CASSSGGGVVGDEKLFF. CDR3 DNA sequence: TGTGCCAGCAGCTCCGGGGGAGGGGTCGTGGGAGATGAAAAACTGTTTTTT.

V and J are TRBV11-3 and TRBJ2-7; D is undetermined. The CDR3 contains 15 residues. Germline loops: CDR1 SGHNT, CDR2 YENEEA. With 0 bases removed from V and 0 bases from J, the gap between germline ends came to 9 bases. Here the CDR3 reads CASSLEGGDSYEQYF. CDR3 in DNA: TGTGCCAGCAGCTTAGAGGGCGGTGACTCCTACGAGCAGTACTTC.

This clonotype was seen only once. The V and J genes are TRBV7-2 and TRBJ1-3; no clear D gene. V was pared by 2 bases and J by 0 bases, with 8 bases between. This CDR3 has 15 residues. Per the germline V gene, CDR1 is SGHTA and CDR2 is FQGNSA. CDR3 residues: CASSLSPASGNTIYF. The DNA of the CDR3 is TGTGCCAGCAGCTTAAGTCCAGCCTCTGGAAACACCATATATTTT.

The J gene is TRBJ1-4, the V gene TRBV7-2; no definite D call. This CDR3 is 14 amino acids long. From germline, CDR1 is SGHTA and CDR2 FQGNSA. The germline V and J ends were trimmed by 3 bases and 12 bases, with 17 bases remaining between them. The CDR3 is CASSFSGGGRQLFF. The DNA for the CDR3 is TGTGCCAGCAGCTTTTCAGGAGGCGGTAGGCAACTGTTTTTT. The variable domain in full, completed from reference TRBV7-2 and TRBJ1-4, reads GAGVSQSPSNKVTEKGKDVELRCDPISGHTALYWYRQSLGQGLEFLIYFQGNSAPDKSGLPSDRFSAERTGGSVSTLTIQRTQQEDSAVYLCASSFSGGGRQLFFGSGTQLSVL.

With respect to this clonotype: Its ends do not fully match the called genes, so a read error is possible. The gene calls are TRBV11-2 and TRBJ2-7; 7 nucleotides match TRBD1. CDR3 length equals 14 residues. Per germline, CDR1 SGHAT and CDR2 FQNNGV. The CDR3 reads CASSIDRDFYEQYF. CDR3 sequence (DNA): TGTGCCAGCAGCATAGACAGGGATTTCTACGAGCAGTACTTC.